This TCR beta chain was found in a study of T cell responses to AZD1222 COVID-19 vaccine. Clones were sequenced by immunoSEQ multiplex PCR, and TCRdb holds only the in-frame ones, with some missing. The sample lists under 70,000 clones; roughly 84% were seen once. Germline loops: CDR1 SGDLS, CDR2 YYNGEE. V lost 0 bases to trimming and J lost 7 bases, with 11 bases between them. This CDR3 is built from 14 residues. A word on this clone: What it binds is not known.

Study conclusions and caveats: Increased Spike-specific TCR breadth and depth were observed after two AZD1222 doses. Donors were largely white British and mainly female; clonal diversity was possibly underestimated. Nearly half of spike-specific TCRs reportedly target unmutated variant regions.

The sequence was collected from an adult in good health. The V and J genes are TRBV9 and TRBJ1-5; no firm D call. The input for sequencing was peripheral blood, taken on day 0 of AZD1222 vaccination. The CDR3 spells CASSVGTVGQPQHF. The CDR3 nucleotides read TGTGCCAGCAGCGTAGGGACTGTTGGACAGCCCCAGCATTTT.